This T cell receptor beta chain was sequenced for a study of CD8 T cells in Susac syndrome. Study summary: At blood draw, Susac syndrome patients were therapy-naive, on corticosteroids, or on intravenous immunoglobulin alone. Study observations and caveats: The CD4+ T cell repertoires in Susac syndrome were not clonally expanded.

RNA in amounts of about 0.5 to 1 ug was reverse transcribed with random hexamers. By means of immunoSEQ multiplex PCR, TCR beta CDR3 spanning 54 Vbeta and 13 Jbeta underwent amplification. TCRdb reanalysed the immunoSEQ multiplex PCR reads using MiXCR and keeps one entry per CDR3 protein. This table holds about 140,000 distinct CDR3 sequences, over 90% found once. Concerning this clonotype itself: Antigen unknown.

The CDR3 loop spans 14 amino acids. Trimming at V came to 7 bases and at J to 7 bases, leaving 13 bases not matched to a gene. Germline V gives CDR1 SNHLY, CDR2 FYNNEI. Through negative isolation, CD4+ and CD8+ T cells were obtained, while TEMRA cells were enriched using FACS. The material sequenced was CD4+ T cells from PBMCs. The TCR originated in a human donor with Susac syndrome. The chain employs TRBV2 and TRBJ2-7, with 7 bases matching TRBD1. CDR3 amino acids: CASTTDRLAFEQYF. DNA of the CDR3: TGTGCCAGCACCACGGACAGGTTGGCCTTTGAGCAGTACTTC. The variable domain in full, completed from reference TRBV2 and TRBJ2-7, reads EPEVTQTPSHQVTQMGQEVILRCVPISNHLYFYWYRQILGQKVEFLVSFYNNEISEKSEIFDDQFSVERPDGSNFTLKIRSTKLEDSAMYFCASTTDRLAFEQYFGPGTRLTVT.